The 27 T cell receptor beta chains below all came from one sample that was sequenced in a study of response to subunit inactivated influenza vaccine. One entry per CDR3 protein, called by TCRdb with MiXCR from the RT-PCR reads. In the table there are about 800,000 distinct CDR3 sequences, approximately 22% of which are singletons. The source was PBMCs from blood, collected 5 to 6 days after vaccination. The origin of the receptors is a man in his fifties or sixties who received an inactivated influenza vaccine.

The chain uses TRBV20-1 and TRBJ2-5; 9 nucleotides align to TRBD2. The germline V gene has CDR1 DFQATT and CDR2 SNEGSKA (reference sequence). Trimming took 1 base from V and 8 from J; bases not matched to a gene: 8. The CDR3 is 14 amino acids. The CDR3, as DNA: TGCAGTGCTAGAGTAGCGGGGGCCGTGTTTACCCAGTACTTC. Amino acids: CSARVAGAVFTQYF.

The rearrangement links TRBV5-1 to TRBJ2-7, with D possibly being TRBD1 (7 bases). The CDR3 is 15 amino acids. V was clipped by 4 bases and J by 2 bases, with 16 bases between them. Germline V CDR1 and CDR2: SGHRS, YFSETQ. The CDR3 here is CASSPPGGMAYEQYF. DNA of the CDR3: TGCGCCAGCAGCCCTCCAGGGGGGATGGCCTACGAGCAGTACTTC.

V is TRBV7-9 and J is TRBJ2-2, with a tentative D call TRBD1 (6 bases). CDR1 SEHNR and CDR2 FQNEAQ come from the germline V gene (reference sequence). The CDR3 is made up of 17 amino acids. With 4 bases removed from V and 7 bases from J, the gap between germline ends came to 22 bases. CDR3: CASSSQPGQKKGGELFF. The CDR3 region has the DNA TGTGCCAGCAGCTCACAACCGGGACAAAAGAAAGGCGGGGAGCTGTTTTTT.

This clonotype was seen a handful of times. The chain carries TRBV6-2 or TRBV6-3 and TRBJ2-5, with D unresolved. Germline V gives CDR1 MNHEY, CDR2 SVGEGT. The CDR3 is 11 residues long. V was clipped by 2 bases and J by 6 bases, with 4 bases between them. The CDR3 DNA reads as TGTGCCAGCAGTTACCTCCAGACCCAGTACTTC. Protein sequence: CASSYLQTQYF.

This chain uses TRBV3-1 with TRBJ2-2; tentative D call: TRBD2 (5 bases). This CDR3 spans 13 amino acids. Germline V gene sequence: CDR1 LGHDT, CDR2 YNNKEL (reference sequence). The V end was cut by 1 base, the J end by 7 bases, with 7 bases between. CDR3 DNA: TGTGCCAGCAGCCAAGGGACTTTCGGGGAGCTGTTTTTT. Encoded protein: CASSQGTFGELFF.

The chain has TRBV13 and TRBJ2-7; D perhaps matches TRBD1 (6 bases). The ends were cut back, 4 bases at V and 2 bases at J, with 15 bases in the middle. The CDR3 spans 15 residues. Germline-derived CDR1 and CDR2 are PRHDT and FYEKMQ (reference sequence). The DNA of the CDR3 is TGTGCCAGCAGCTCTACCTACAGGGCGACCTACGAGCAGTACTTC. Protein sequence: CASSSTYRATYEQYF.

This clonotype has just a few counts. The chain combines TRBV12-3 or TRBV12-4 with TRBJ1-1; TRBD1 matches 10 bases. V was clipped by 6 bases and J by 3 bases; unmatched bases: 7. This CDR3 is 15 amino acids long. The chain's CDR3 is CASRPLTGGHTEAFF. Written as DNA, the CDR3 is TGTGCCAGCAGACCGTTGACAGGGGGCCACACTGAAGCTTTCTTT.

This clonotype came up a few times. CDR3 protein: CASSPLVSTLGTEAFF. The CDR3 nucleotides read TGTGCCAGTAGTCCACTCGTTTCAACCCTGGGCACTGAAGCTTTCTTT. This chain uses TRBV19 with TRBJ1-1; D not certain. Trimming took off 5 bases at V and 4 bases at J, with 20 bases between the two ends. The CDR3 totals 16 residues. The V gene's germline CDR1 is LNHDA and CDR2 SQIVND (reference sequence).

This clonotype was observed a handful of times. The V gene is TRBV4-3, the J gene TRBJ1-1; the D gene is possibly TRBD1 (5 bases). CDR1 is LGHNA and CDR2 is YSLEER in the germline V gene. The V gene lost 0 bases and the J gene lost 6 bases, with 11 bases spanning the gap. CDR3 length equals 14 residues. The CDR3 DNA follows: TGCGCCAGCAGCCAAGATACGGGGGGACCTGAAGCTTTCTTT. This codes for CASSQDTGGPEAFF.

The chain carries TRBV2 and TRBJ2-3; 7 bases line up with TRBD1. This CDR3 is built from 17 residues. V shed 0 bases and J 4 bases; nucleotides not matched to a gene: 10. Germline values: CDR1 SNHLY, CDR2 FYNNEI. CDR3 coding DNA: TGTGCCAGCAGTGAAGCATTCCCAGGGGGAGCCCCAGATACGCAGTATTTT. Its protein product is CASSEAFPGGAPDTQYF.

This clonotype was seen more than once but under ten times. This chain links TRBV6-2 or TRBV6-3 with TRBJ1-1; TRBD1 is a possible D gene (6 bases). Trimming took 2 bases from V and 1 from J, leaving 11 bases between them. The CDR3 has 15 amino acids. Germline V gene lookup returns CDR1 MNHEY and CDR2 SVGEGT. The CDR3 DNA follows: TGTGCCAGCAGTTACCCGGGACAAAGGAACACTGAAGCTTTCTTT. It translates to CASSYPGQRNTEAFF.

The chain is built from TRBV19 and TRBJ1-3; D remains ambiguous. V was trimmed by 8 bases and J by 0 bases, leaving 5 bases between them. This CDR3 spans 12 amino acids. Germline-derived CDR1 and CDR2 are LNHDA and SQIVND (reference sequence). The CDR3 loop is CASGDSGNTIYF. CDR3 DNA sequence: TGTGCCAGTGGAGACTCTGGAAACACCATATATTTT.

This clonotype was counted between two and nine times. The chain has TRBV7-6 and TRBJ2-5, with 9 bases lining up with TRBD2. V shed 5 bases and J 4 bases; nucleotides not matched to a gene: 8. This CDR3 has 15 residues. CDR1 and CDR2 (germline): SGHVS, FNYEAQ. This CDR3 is CASSLGTSLRETQYF. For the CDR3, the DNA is TGTGCCAGCAGCCTGGGGACTAGCTTAAGAGAGACCCAGTACTTC.

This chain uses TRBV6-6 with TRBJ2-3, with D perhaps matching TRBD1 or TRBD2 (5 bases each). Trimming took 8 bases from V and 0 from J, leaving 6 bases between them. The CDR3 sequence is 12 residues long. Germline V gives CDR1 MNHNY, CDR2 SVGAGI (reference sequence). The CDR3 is CASRGSTDTQYF. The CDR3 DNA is TGTGCCAGCCGGGGCAGCACAGATACGCAGTATTTT.

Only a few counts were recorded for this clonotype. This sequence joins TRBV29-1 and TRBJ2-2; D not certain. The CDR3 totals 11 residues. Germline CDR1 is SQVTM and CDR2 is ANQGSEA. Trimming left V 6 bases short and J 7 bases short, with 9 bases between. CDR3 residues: CSVPSDGELFF. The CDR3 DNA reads TGCAGCGTCCCCTCTGACGGGGAGCTGTTTTTT.

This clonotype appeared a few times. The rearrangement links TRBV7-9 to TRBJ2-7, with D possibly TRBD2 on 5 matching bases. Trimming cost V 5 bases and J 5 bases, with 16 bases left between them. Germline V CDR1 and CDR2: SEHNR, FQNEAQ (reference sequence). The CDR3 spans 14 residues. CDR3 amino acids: CASSPDLARDEQYF. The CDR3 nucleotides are TGTGCCAGCAGCCCCGATTTAGCGAGGGACGAGCAGTACTTC.

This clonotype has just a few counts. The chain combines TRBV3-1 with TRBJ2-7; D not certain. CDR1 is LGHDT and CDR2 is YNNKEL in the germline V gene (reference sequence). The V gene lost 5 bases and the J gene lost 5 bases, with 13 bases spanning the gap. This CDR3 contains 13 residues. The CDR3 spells CASSMASEDEQYF. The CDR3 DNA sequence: TGTGCCAGCAGCATGGCTAGTGAGGACGAGCAGTACTTC.

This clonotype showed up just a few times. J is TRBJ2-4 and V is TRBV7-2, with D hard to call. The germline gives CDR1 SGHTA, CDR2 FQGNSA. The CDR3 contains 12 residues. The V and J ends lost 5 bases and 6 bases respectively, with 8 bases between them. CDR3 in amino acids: CASSPTLNIQYF. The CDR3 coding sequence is TGTGCCAGCAGCCCTACGCTAAACATTCAGTACTTC.

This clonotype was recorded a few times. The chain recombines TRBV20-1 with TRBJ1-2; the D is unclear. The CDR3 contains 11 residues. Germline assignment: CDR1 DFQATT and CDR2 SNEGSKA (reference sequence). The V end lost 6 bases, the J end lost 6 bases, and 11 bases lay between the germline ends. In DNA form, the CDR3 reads TGCAGTGCCCCGAGTCGGGATGGCTACACCTTC. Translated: CSAPSRDGYTF.

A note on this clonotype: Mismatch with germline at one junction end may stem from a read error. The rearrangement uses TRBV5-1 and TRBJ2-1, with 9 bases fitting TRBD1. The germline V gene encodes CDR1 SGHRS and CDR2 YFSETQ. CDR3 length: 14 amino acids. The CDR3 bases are TGCGCCGGCAGCGTGGGACAGGGCTACAATGAGCAGTTCTTC. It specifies CAGSVGQGYNEQFF.

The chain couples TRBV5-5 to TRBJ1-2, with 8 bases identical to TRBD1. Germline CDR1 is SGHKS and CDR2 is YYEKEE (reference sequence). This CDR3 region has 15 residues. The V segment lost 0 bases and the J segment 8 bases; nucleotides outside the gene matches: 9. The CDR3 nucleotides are TGTGCCAGCAGCTTGGGACAGGGGCTTGCACAGGGCTACACCTTC. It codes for CASSLGQGLAQGYTF.

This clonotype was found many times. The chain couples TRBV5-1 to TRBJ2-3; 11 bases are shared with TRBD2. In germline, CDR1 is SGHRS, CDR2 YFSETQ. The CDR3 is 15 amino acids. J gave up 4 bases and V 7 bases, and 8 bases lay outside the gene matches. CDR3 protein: CASSKLAGAPDTQYF. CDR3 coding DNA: TGCGCCAGCTCCAAACTAGCGGGAGCTCCAGATACGCAGTATTTT.

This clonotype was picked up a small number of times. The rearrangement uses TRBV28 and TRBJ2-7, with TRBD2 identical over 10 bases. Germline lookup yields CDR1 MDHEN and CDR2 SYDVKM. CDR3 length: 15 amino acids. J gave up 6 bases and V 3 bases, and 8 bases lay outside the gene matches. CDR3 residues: CASSLLAGVSLEQYF. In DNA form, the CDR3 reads TGTGCCAGCAGTTTGCTAGCGGGAGTTAGTCTCGAGCAGTACTTC.

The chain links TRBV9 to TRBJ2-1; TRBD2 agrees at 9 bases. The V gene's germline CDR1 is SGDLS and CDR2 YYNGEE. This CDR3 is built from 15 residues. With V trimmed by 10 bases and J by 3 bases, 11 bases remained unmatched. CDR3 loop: CASSQAGGHYNEQFF. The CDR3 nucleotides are TGTGCCTCTAGCCAGGCGGGAGGGCACTACAATGAGCAGTTCTTC.

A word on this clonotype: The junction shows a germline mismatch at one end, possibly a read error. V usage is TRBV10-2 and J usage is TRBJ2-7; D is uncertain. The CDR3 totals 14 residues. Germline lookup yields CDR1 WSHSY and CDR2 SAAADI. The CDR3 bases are TGCGCCAGCAGTGATCCGACGGGCTCCCACGAGCAGTACTTC. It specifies CASSDPTGSHEQYF.

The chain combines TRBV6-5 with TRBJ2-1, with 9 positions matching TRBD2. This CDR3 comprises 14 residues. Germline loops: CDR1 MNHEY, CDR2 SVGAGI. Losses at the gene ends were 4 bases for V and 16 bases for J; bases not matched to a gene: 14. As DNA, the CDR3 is TGTGCCAGCAGTTCCAGGTCTGGCGGGGGGGCCTTCTTCTTC. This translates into CASSSRSGGGAFFF.

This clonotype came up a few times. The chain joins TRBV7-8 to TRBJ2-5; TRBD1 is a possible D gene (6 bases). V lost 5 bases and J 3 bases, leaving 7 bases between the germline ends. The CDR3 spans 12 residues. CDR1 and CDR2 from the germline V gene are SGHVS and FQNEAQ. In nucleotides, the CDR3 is TGTGCCAGCAGCAGACAGGAAGAGACCCAGTACTTC. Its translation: CASSRQEETQYF.